A single sample gave rise to the 18 T cell receptor beta chains below, sequenced in a study of cytomegalovirus exposure and HLA in healthy donors. The PCR contained 60 Vbeta and 13 Jbeta primers. Some clones are missing from TCRdb's copy, which holds only in-frame ones; the method was immunoSEQ multiplex PCR. The sample consists of around 230,000 clones, more than 75% of them appearing once. The sample taken for sequencing was PBMCs. These receptors came from a man in his forties in good health and CMV-seropositive.

Points on this clone: At the DNA level, this CDR3 is encoded by other sequences in the same sample as well. The gene calls are TRBV9 and TRBJ2-6; TRBD2 is a possible D gene (5 bases). This CDR3 comprises 15 residues. Germline V gene data show CDR1 as SGDLS and CDR2 as YYNGEE. Trimming removed 2 bases from V and 4 bases from J, with 10 bases in between. The CDR3: CASSVARAGANVLTF. For the CDR3, the DNA is TGTGCCAGCAGCGTCGCGCGGGCAGGGGCCAACGTCCTGACTTTC.

The chain uses TRBV19 and TRBJ2-7; the D gene is possibly TRBD2 (5 bases). Trimming left V 8 bases short and J 3 bases short, with 11 bases between. This CDR3 is built from 12 residues. From germline, CDR1 is LNHDA and CDR2 SQIVND (reference sequence). The CDR3 sequence: CASRSGNYEQYF. The CDR3 DNA reads TGTGCCAGTCGGTCGGGAAACTACGAGCAGTACTTC.

The V call is TRBV15, the J call TRBJ2-7; 13 nucleotides agree with TRBD2. The CDR3 loop spans 17 amino acids. Germline lookup yields CDR1 LNHNV and CDR2 YYDKDF (reference sequence). V lost 3 bases and J lost 4; bases outside the gene matches: 9. In DNA form, the CDR3 reads TGTGCCACCAGCAGTCGCACTAGCGGGAGGGCCGGGTACGAGCAGTACGTC. Residues: CATSSRTSGRAGYEQYV.

The chain employs TRBV18 and TRBJ2-5; TRBD1 is a possible D gene (6 bases). Trimming cost V 3 bases and J 5 bases, with 7 bases left between them. CDR1 and CDR2 (germline): KGHSH, LQKENI. This CDR3 comprises 12 residues. Written as DNA, the CDR3 is TGTGCCAGCTCACCTGGACAGGAGACCCAGTACTTC. Its protein product is CASSPGQETQYF.

The chain has TRBV5-6 and TRBJ1-1, with TRBD1 matching over 10 bases. V shed 6 bases, J shed 5 bases, and the junction held 7 bases outside the gene matches. CDR1 SGHDT and CDR2 YYEEEE come from the germline V gene. The CDR3 is 14 amino acids. Here the CDR3 reads CASNTDRGRTEAFF. CDR3 DNA sequence: TGTGCCAGCAACACGGACAGGGGGAGAACTGAAGCTTTCTTT.

The chain carries TRBV4-1 and TRBJ1-6; 8 bases fit TRBD1. Germline CDR1 and CDR2: MGHRA and YSYEKL. The CDR3 length is 15 residues. V lost 1 base, J lost 9 bases, and 5 bases stayed unmatched. This CDR3 is CASSQGQGNFSPLHF. Here the CDR3 DNA reads TGCGCCAGCAGCCAAGGACAGGGGAATTTTTCACCCCTCCACTTT.

The rearrangement uses TRBV14 and TRBJ2-5; TRBD2 is a possible D gene (6 bases). This CDR3 spans 15 amino acids. Trimming shortened V by 2 bases and J by 1 base, and 11 bases separated the two germline ends. Germline V lookup: CDR1 SGHDN, CDR2 FVKESK. This CDR3 is CASSQWGLRQETQYF. CDR3 nucleotide sequence: TGTGCCAGCAGCCAATGGGGACTCCGCCAAGAGACCCAGTACTTC.

The chain uses TRBV6-1 and TRBJ2-2; no clear D. Germline CDR1 reads MNHNS; CDR2 reads SASEGT. Between the trimmed V and J ends, which lost 11 bases and 0 bases, there was a span of 13 bases. This CDR3 is 14 amino acids long. CDR3 coding DNA: TGTGCCTACCAGGTTGCCTCGAACACCGGGGAGCTGTTTTTT. It specifies CAYQVASNTGELFF.

The chain links TRBV6-1 to TRBJ2-3, with D uncertain. Germline V gives CDR1 MNHNS, CDR2 SASEGT. There are 11 residues in the CDR3. The ends were cut back, 3 bases at V and 5 bases at J, with 3 bases in the middle. CDR3 DNA sequence: TGTGCCAGCAGTGATATAGATACGCAGTATTTT. This gives the protein CASSDIDTQYF.

This rearrangement joins TRBV5-1 to TRBJ1-4, with 11 bases lining up with TRBD1. Germline values: CDR1 SGHRS, CDR2 YFSETQ. J was trimmed by 8 bases and V by 0 bases; bases with no gene match: 12. The CDR3 consists of 18 residues. CDR3 bases: TGCGCCAGCAGCTTGGTCCCCGGACAGGGGGCTGCACGCGAAAAACTGTTTTTT. This sequence encodes CASSLVPGQGAAREKLFF.

V is TRBV5-4 and J is TRBJ1-2; a possible D gene is TRBD1 (5 bases). V was pared by 7 bases and J by 13 bases, with 23 bases between. Germline V gene sequence: CDR1 SGHNT, CDR2 YYREEE (reference sequence). The CDR3 sequence is 13 residues long. The CDR3 is CASLPSGAQEGTF. DNA for the CDR3: TGTGCCAGCCTCCCCAGCGGGGCCCAGGAGGGCACCTTC. The full variable domain, in which reference TRBV5-4 and TRBJ1-2 provide the parts outside the CDR3, is ETGVTQSPTHLIKTRGQQVTLRCSSQSGHNTVSWYQQALGQGPQFIFQYYREEENGRGNFPPRFSGLQFPNYSSELNVNALELDDSALYLCASLPSGAQEGTFGSGTRLTVV.

The CDR3 loop reads CASSLTGSAEAFF. Here the CDR3 DNA reads TGCGCCAGCAGCTTGACAGGCAGCGCTGAAGCTTTCTTT. This rearrangement joins TRBV5-1 to TRBJ1-1, with a possible D match to TRBD1 (5 bases). The V and J ends lost 1 base and 6 bases respectively, with 10 bases between them. CDR1 is SGHRS and CDR2 is YFSETQ in the germline V gene. The CDR3 is made up of 13 amino acids.

The genes are TRBV18 and TRBJ2-1; no reliable D call. Germline loops: CDR1 KGHSH, CDR2 LQKENI. This CDR3 region has 11 residues. V gave up 3 bases and J gave up 8 bases, with 5 bases separating them. CDR3 amino acids: CASSPTDEQFF. The CDR3, as DNA: TGTGCCAGCTCACCTACGGATGAGCAGTTCTTC.

In this sample, this clone turned up once. One end of the junction varies from germline; a read error may be responsible. V is TRBV4-2 and J is TRBJ2-1; the D gene is possibly TRBD1 (6 bases). The CDR3 covers 15 residues. Germline V lookup: CDR1 LGHNA, CDR2 YNFKEQ. The CDR3 DNA reads as TGTGCCGGCAGCCAAGGGGCTACTTTACAGGGTGAGCAGTTCTTC. Translation: CAGSQGATLQGEQFF.

The chain links TRBV7-9 to TRBJ1-2; 8 bases align to TRBD1. Germline V gene data show CDR1 as SEHNR and CDR2 as FQNEAQ (reference sequence). This CDR3 is 15 amino acids long. V lost 1 base, J lost 0 bases, and 1 base stayed unmatched. CDR3 DNA sequence: TGTGCCAGCAGCTTAGACAGGGGGTCTAACTATGGCTACACCTTC. This codes for CASSLDRGSNYGYTF.

The rearrangement joins TRBV7-9 to TRBJ2-5, with a tentative D call TRBD2 (6 bases). The CDR3 runs 14 residues. V was clipped by 1 base and J by 6 bases, with 12 bases between them. From germline, CDR1 is SEHNR and CDR2 FQNEAQ (reference sequence). This CDR3 reads CASSLDPGRQTQYF. Written as DNA, the CDR3 is TGTGCCAGCAGCTTAGACCCAGGGAGGCAGACCCAGTACTTC.

The rearrangement links TRBV5-1 to TRBJ1-1; 11 positions match TRBD1. After removal of 0 bases from V and 5 bases from J, the junction contained 9 bases not matched to a gene. Per germline, CDR1 SGHRS and CDR2 YFSETQ. The CDR3 runs 17 residues. CDR3 amino acids: CASSLGWTGGAGTEAFF. The DNA of the CDR3 is TGCGCCAGCAGCTTGGGGTGGACAGGGGGCGCTGGTACTGAAGCTTTCTTT.

CDR3 region: CASSLSGAEQFF. In nucleotides, the CDR3 is TGTGCCAGCAGTTTATCCGGTGCTGAGCAGTTCTTC. The J gene is TRBJ2-1, the V gene TRBV27; no clear D gene. Germline lookup yields CDR1 MNHEY and CDR2 SMNVEV (reference sequence). The V end lost 0 bases, the J end lost 9 bases, and 6 bases lay between the germline ends. CDR3 length: 12 amino acids.